These 18 T cell receptor beta chains share one sample of origin, sequenced in a study of T cells in Graves' hyperthyroidism and ophthalmopathy. Authors of the study amplified TCR beta CDR3 regions from RNA transcripts. Researchers ran a first-round RT-PCR on the TCR CDR3 using the HTBI primer set. Via MiXCR, TCRdb re-called the multiplex PCR reads, giving one row per CDR3 protein. The sample shows some 270,000 distinct CDR3 sequences, about an eighth of them seen only once. The sample taken for sequencing was blood. The receptors were sampled from a woman in her forties with Graves' hyperthyroidism.

J is TRBJ2-7 and V is TRBV6-1, with 7 bases identical to TRBD2. V shed 5 bases, J shed 5 bases, and the junction held 6 bases outside the gene matches. The CDR3 loop spans 13 amino acids. Germline lookup yields CDR1 MNHNS and CDR2 SASEGT. The CDR3 loop is CASSLGLVNEQYF. The DNA of the CDR3 is TGTGCCAGCAGTCTAGGACTAGTAAACGAGCAGTACTTC.

This clonotype was recorded a few times. The chain couples TRBV3-1 to TRBJ1-3; D is uncertain. The germline V and J ends were trimmed by 3 bases and 3 bases, with 9 bases remaining between them. CDR1 is LGHDT and CDR2 is YNNKEL in the germline V gene (reference sequence). The CDR3 contains 14 residues. The CDR3, as DNA: TGTGCCAGCAGCCATGCGGGGAATGGAAACACCATATATTTT. Protein sequence: CASSHAGNGNTIYF.

The V call is TRBV27, the J call TRBJ2-7, with TRBD2 identical over 12 bases. This CDR3 spans 18 amino acids. The V gene end was trimmed by 4 bases and the J gene end by 3 bases; junction bases not matched to a gene: 13. In germline, CDR1 is MNHEY, CDR2 SMNVEV (reference sequence). The CDR3 DNA is TGTGCCAGCAGTTCCCTCCCCCAATTGACTAGCGGGAGCTACGAGCAGTACTTC. Protein product: CASSSLPQLTSGSYEQYF.

This chain joins TRBV11-1 and TRBJ2-1, with 8 bases aligning to TRBD2. The CDR3 has 13 residues. The ends lost 7 bases at V and 5 bases at J; junction bases unmatched: 4. The germline CDR1 and CDR2 sequences are SGHAT and FQDESV (reference sequence). The DNA of the CDR3 is TGTGCCAGCAAACTAGCGGAACACAATGAGCAGTTCTTC. It encodes CASKLAEHNEQFF. The full variable domain, completed using reference TRBV11-1 and TRBJ2-1, is EAEVAQSPRYKITEKSQAVAFWCDPISGHATLYWYRQILGQGPELLVQFQDESVVDDSQLPKDRFSAERLKGVDSTLKIQPAELGDSAMYLCASKLAEHNEQFFGPGTRLTVL.

This sequence joins TRBV19 and TRBJ2-7, with 10 positions matching TRBD2. V shed 3 bases, J shed 2 bases, and the junction held 4 bases outside the gene matches. Germline CDR1 and CDR2: LNHDA and SQIVND (reference sequence). This CDR3 comprises 15 residues. CDR3 region: CASSIKAGGTYEQYF. In DNA form, the CDR3 reads TGTGCCAGTAGTATTAAAGCGGGAGGGACCTACGAGCAGTACTTC.

This clonotype was recorded at least ten times. The V and J genes are TRBV7-9 and TRBJ1-3; tentatively, D is TRBD1 (6 bases). Germline loops: CDR1 SEHNR, CDR2 FQNEAQ (reference sequence). CDR3 length equals 13 residues. The V end was cut by 8 bases, the J end by 6 bases, with 14 bases between. The CDR3 sequence is CASGGGQPNTIYF. In nucleotides, the CDR3 is TGTGCCAGCGGTGGTGGACAGCCAAACACCATATATTTT.

This sequence joins TRBV27 and TRBJ1-1; TRBD1 matches at 9 bases. The CDR3 contains 17 residues. Trimming cost V 6 bases and J 4 bases; bases outside gene matches: 15. CDR1 is MNHEY, CDR2 SMNVEV, per germline (reference sequence). The CDR3 loop is CASREEDRGGGGTEAFF. The CDR3 region has the DNA TGTGCCAGCAGAGAGGAGGACAGGGGCGGGGGAGGCACTGAAGCTTTCTTT.

This clonotype occurred many times. The chain carries TRBV7-9 and TRBJ1-1; D is perhaps TRBD1 (5 bases). From germline, CDR1 is SEHNR and CDR2 FQNEAQ (reference sequence). The CDR3 is 14 residues long. Trimming removed 4 bases at V and 5 bases at J, with 14 bases between. CDR3 sequence reads: CASSSSRGETEAFF. CDR3 coding DNA: TGTGCCAGCAGCTCTTCTCGGGGCGAGACTGAAGCTTTCTTT.

This clonotype was counted ten times or more. The genes are TRBV6-1 and TRBJ2-2; the match to TRBD2 covers 14 bases. With V trimmed by 5 bases and J by 3 bases, 5 bases remained unmatched. There are 17 residues in the CDR3. In germline, CDR1 is MNHNS, CDR2 SASEGT. The CDR3 bases are TGTGCCAGCAGTCGAGGGACTAGCGGGAGAGACACCGGGGAGCTGTTTTTT. It is translated as CASSRGTSGRDTGELFF.

Many counts were recorded for this clonotype. This sequence joins TRBV27 and TRBJ1-2; no reliable D call. The germline CDR1 and CDR2 sequences are MNHEY and SMNVEV (reference sequence). Trimming stripped 2 bases from V and 4 bases from J, with 11 bases between. The CDR3 covers 14 residues. The CDR3, as DNA: TGTGCCAGCAGTTTAGGAGGGATCGGCTATGGCTACACCTTC. Protein: CASSLGGIGYGYTF.

This clonotype was seen ten or more times. The genes are TRBV6-1 and TRBJ2-2; TRBD1 aligns across 9 bases. The CDR3 is 15 residues long. Germline lookup yields CDR1 MNHNS and CDR2 SASEGT. J was trimmed by 4 bases and V by 6 bases; bases with no gene match: 6. In DNA, the CDR3 is TGTGCCAGCAGCCGGGACAGGGTCGTCACCGGGGAGCTGTTTTTT. This gives the protein CASSRDRVVTGELFF.

This clonotype appeared a few times. This chain links TRBV27 with TRBJ1-2; D not certain. The germline CDR1 and CDR2 sequences are MNHEY and SMNVEV (reference sequence). The CDR3 consists of 13 residues. V dropped 6 bases and J dropped 0 bases, with 8 bases sitting between them. The CDR3 region has the DNA TGTGCCAGCAGAGAGACCTCTAACTATGGCTACACCTTC. This translates into CASRETSNYGYTF.

This clonotype was seen repeatedly, ten times or more. This sequence joins TRBV5-5 and TRBJ1-1; D is possibly TRBD1 (5 bases). The V end lost 4 bases, the J end lost 0 bases, and 10 bases lay between the germline ends. This CDR3 has 14 amino acids. Germline V gene lookup returns CDR1 SGHKS and CDR2 YYEKEE (reference sequence). The CDR3 loop reads CASSPGHLNTEAFF. CDR3 nucleotide sequence: TGTGCCAGCAGCCCTGGACACCTGAACACTGAAGCTTTCTTT.

This clonotype was seen at least ten times. The rearrangement uses TRBV2 and TRBJ2-1; D may be TRBD2 (7 bases). Germline values: CDR1 SNHLY, CDR2 FYNNEI. The CDR3 sequence is 15 residues long. Trimming shortened V by 8 bases and J by 7 bases, and 21 bases separated the two germline ends. For the CDR3, the DNA is TGTGCCAGCTGCCGGGGGGCGGGAGATGGAAATGAGCAGTTCTTC. The encoded protein is CASCRGAGDGNEQFF.

This clonotype was seen more than once but under ten times. This chain uses TRBV6-1 with TRBJ2-1, with D perhaps matching TRBD1 or TRBD2 (6 bases each). CDR1 and CDR2 from the germline V gene are MNHNS and SASEGT. Trimming stripped 8 bases from V and 5 bases from J, with 22 bases between. The CDR3 length is 16 residues. The CDR3 nucleotides are TGTGCCAGCGGTCTCGGGGGCGGGCGAGGGCACAATGAGCAGTTCTTC. Encoded protein: CASGLGGGRGHNEQFF.

This clonotype was detected ten times or more. This chain joins TRBV12-3 or TRBV12-4 and TRBJ2-1; 10 nucleotides match TRBD2. With V trimmed by 3 bases and J by 10 bases, 9 bases remained unmatched. The CDR3 covers 15 residues. The CDR3 coding sequence is TGTGCCAGCAGTTTGAGCCTAGCGGGAGTTATAGAGCAGTTCTTC. Residues: CASSLSLAGVIEQFF.

The table lists this clonotype with many counts. The chain links TRBV20-1 to TRBJ1-4; no clear D gene. Deletions cut 3 bases from V and 8 bases from J, with 7 bases between. The CDR3 sequence is 11 residues long. The V gene's germline CDR1 is DFQATT and CDR2 SNEGSKA (reference sequence). CDR3: CSASTGEKLFF. The DNA for the CDR3 is TGCAGTGCTAGTACCGGCGAAAAACTGTTTTTT.

This clonotype was picked up many times. J is TRBJ2-3 and V is TRBV9; D gene unclear. Germline V gives CDR1 SGDLS, CDR2 YYNGEE. Trimming cost V 0 bases and J 5 bases, with 4 bases left between them. CDR3 length: 12 residues. The CDR3 DNA reads as TGTGCCAGCAGCGTAGGTGGAGATACGCAGTATTTT. It codes for CASSVGGDTQYF.